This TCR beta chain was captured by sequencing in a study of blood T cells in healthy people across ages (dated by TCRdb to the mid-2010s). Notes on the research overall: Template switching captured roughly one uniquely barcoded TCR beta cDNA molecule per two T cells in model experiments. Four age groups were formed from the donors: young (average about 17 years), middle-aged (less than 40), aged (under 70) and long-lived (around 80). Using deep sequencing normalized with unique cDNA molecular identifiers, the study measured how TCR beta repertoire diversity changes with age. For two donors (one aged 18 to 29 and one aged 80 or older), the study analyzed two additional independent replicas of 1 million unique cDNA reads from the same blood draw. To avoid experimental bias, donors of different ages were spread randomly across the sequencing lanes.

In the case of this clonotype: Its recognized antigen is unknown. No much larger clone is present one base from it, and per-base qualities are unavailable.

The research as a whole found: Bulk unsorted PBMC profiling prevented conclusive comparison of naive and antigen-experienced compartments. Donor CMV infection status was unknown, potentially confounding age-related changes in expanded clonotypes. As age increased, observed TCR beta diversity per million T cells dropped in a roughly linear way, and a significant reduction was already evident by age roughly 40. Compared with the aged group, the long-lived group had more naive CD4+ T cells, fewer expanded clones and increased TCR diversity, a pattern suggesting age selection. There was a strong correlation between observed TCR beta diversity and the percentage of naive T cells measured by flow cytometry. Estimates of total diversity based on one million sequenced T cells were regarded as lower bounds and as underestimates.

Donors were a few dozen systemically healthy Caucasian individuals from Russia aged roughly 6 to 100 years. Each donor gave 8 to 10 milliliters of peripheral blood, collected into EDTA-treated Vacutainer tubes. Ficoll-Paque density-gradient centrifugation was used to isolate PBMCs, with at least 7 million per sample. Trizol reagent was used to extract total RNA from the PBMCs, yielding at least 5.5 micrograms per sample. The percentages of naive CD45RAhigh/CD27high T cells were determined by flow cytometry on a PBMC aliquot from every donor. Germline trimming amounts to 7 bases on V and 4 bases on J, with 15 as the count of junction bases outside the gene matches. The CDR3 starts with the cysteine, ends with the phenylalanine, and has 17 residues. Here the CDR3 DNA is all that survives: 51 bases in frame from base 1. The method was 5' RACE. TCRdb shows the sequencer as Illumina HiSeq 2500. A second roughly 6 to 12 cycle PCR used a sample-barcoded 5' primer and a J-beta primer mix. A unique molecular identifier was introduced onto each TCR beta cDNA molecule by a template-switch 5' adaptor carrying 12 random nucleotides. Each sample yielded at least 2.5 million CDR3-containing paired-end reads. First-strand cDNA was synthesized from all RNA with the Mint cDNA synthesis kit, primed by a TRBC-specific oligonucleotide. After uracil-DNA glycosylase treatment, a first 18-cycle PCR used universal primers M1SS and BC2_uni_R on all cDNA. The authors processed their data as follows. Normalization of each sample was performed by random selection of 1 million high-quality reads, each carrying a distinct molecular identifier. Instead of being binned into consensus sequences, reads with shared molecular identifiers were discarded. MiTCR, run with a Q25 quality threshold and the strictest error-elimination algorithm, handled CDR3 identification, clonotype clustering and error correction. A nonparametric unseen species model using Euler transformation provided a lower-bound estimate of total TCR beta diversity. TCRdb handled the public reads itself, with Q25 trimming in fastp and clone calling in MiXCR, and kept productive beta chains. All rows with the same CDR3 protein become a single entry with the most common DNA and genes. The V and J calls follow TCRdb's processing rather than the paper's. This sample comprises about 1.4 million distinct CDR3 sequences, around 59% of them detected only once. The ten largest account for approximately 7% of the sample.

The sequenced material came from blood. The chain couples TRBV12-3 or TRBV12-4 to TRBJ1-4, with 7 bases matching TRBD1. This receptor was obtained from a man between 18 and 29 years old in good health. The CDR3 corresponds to CASTHYFSGTVNEKLFF. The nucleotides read TGTGCCAGCACCCATTATTTTTCCGGGACAGTTAATGAAAAACTGTTTTTT.